The 7 T cell receptor beta chains presented below share a single source sample, sequenced in a study of T cell changes during pregnancy in multiple sclerosis. Profiled with immunoSEQ multiplex PCR; TCRdb holds only in-frame clones, not every one. Among tens of thousands of clones listed, 92% were seen once. The sequenced sample was CD4+ T cells from peripheral blood mononuclear cells, obtained after pregnancy. The receptors stem from a female donor with multiple sclerosis, enrolled in a pregnancy study.

The genes are TRBV7-2 and TRBJ2-3; D uncertain. The CDR3 sequence is 14 residues long. Germline V CDR1 and CDR2: SGHTA, FQGNSA. Trimming cost V 2 bases and J 4 bases, with 10 bases left between them. CDR3 coding DNA: TGTGCCAGCAGCTTAAGGATGAGGCCAGATACGCAGTATTTT. Its translation is CASSLRMRPDTQYF.

This sequence joins TRBV27 and TRBJ2-6; 8 bases fit TRBD1. This CDR3 has 17 amino acids. J was trimmed by 2 bases and V by 2 bases; bases with no gene match: 5. CDR1 and CDR2 (germline): MNHEY, SMNVEV (reference sequence). CDR3 nucleotide sequence: TGTGCCAGCAGTTTACAGGGGGCGCAGGCTGGGGCCAACGTCCTGACTTTC. It is translated as CASSLQGAQAGANVLTF.

This clone occurred a few times. The chain couples TRBV7-9 to TRBJ1-1; 7 bases are shared with TRBD1. Germline V gene lookup returns CDR1 SEHNR and CDR2 FQNEAQ (reference sequence). Trimming removed 5 bases from V and 4 bases from J; junction bases left unmatched: 4. The CDR3 has 13 residues. CDR3 nucleotide sequence: TGTGCCAGCAGCCTAGGGGGCAGCACTGAAGCTTTCTTT. Its translation is CASSLGGSTEAFF.

The rearrangement joins TRBV19 to TRBJ2-6; TRBD2 is a possible D gene (5 bases). Trimming removed 5 bases at V and 2 bases at J, with 16 bases between. This CDR3 spans 17 amino acids. Germline-derived CDR1 and CDR2 are LNHDA and SQIVND (reference sequence). The CDR3 sequence: CASSERADRTGANVLTF. The CDR3 DNA reads as TGTGCCAGTAGTGAGAGGGCGGATCGTACTGGGGCCAACGTCCTGACTTTC.

The V call is TRBV7-2, the J call TRBJ2-7, with 8 bases aligning to TRBD2. The CDR3 consists of 14 residues. Germline V gives CDR1 SGHTA, CDR2 FQGNSA. The V segment lost 6 bases and the J segment 4 bases; nucleotides outside the gene matches: 8. The DNA for the CDR3 is TGTGCCAGCAGAGTTTCTAGCGGGCCTTACGAGCAGTACTTC. Its translation is CASRVSSGPYEQYF.

V is TRBV5-6 and J is TRBJ1-2; 7 nucleotides line up with TRBD1. Germline loops: CDR1 SGHDT, CDR2 YYEEEE. This CDR3 is 15 amino acids long. Trimming removed 4 bases from V and 3 bases from J; junction bases left unmatched: 9. CDR3 in DNA: TGTGCCAGCAGCCCTACCTGGACAGGAGACTATGGCTACACCTTC. Protein: CASSPTWTGDYGYTF.

The rearrangement links TRBV27 to TRBJ2-2, with D possibly TRBD2 on 6 matching bases. The CDR3 covers 18 residues. V was trimmed by 5 bases and J by 0 bases, leaving 19 bases between them. From germline, CDR1 is MNHEY and CDR2 SMNVEV (reference sequence). The DNA for the CDR3 is TGTGCCAGCAGTACCGGCCCACCAAGCGGGTCGAACACCGGGGAGCTGTTTTTT. Translated: CASSTGPPSGSNTGELFF.